The rows below give T cell receptor beta chains drawn from one sample of a study of identical twins. A single record per CDR3 protein comes from TCRdb applying MiXCR to the 5' RACE reads. The repertoire holds 750,000 to 950,000 distinct CDR3 sequences, with 9% to 15% as singletons. The sample also formed part of further work on yellow fever vaccine responses in identical twins.

Sequencing was done on a sample of PBMCs. The receptors were sampled from a woman in her late teens or twenties in good health. Both conserved end residues are part of each CDR3. Each record gives: D gene, J gene, V gene, clone size, CDR3 DNA, CDR3 protein. The D gene is left open where the match is weak. The size entry is marked missing in some rows and otherwise reads once, few, many or a size class.

NA,TRBJ1-2,TRBV29-1,many,TGCAGCGTTGAACCTGTGGGCGCGAGCTATGGCTACACCTTC,CSVEPVGASYGYTF
TRBD2,TRBJ2-3,TRBV3-1,NA,TGTGCCAGCAGCCCGACGGGAGGGAAGGTGGCAGATACGCAGTATTTT,CASSPTGGKVADTQYF
NA,TRBJ1-5,TRBV28,many,TGTGCCAGCAGGCTCATTCGACAGGGCAATCAGCCCCAGCATTTT,CASRLIRQGNQPQHF
NA,TRBJ2-7,TRBV10-3,many,TGTGCCATCAGTGAGGGGGTAGGGTACGAGCAGTACTTC,CAISEGVGYEQYF
NA,TRBJ2-1,TRBV4-1,NA,TGCGCCAGCAGCCAGCCCCCCGCGTACAATGAGCAGTTCTTC,CASSQPPAYNEQFF
TRBD1,TRBJ2-7,TRBV28,few,TGTGCCAGCAGTCCCTCGACAGGGGGGGCCTACGAGCAGTACTTC,CASSPSTGGAYEQYF
TRBD2,TRBJ2-3,TRBV5-1,many,TGCGCCAGCAGCTTGCTAGCGGAGACGACAGATACGCAGTATTTT,CASSLLAETTDTQYF
NA,TRBJ2-3,TRBV4-2,few,TGTGCCAGCAGCCAAGAACCTAAGGGCACAGATACGCAGTATTTT,CASSQEPKGTDTQYF
NA,TRBJ2-1,TRBV7-3,NA,TGTGCCAGCAGCCTCGACGGGTTATACAATGAGCAGTTCTTC,CASSLDGLYNEQFF
NA,TRBJ1-5,TRBV12-3/TRBV12-4,few,TGTGCCAGCAGTTCGCGCCCCGTCGGGGCCCAGCATTTT,CASSSRPVGAQHF
TRBD2,TRBJ2-1,TRBV7-2,NA,TGTGCCAGCAGGCGGACTAGCGGGAAGCAGTTCTTC,CASRRTSGKQFF
NA,TRBJ1-6,TRBV6-1,NA,TGTGCCAGCCTTGCCAGCAGCTCCTATAATTCACCCCTCCACTTT,CASLASSSYNSPLHF
TRBD2,TRBJ2-3,TRBV7-8,NA,TGTGCCAGCAGGCCGCGGGGGGCGACAGATACGCAGTATTTT,CASRPRGATDTQYF